This T cell receptor (beta chain) was sequenced during a study of blood T cell repertoires in COVID-19. The CDR3 totals 13 residues. The V gene lost 2 bases and the J gene lost 5 bases, with 9 bases spanning the gap. Per germline, CDR1 MNHEY and CDR2 SVGAGI. Using immunoSEQ multiplex PCR, the repertoire was profiled, and TCRdb retains in-frame clones only, with some absent. The data hold 210,000 or so clones, with about 80% observed a single time. Source material: peripheral blood. This rearrangement joins TRBV6-5 to TRBJ2-5; D is possibly TRBD2 (6 bases). The sequence derives from an elderly woman with COVID-19, enrolled during active disease. Written as DNA, the CDR3 is TGTGCCAGCAGTTACCCGGGGGTGGAGACCCAGTACTTC. Protein: CASSYPGVETQYF.